This T cell receptor beta chain was obtained from a study of identical twins. In regard to this clonotype: Its antigen is undetermined.

TCRdb recomputed calls from the 5' RACE reads with MiXCR, one row per CDR3 protein. In the table there are around 570,000 distinct CDR3 sequences, over 8.5% of which are singletons. General study findings and limits: Conclusions relied on cross-sectional statistical analysis, not following the same donors.

Germline loops: CDR1 SGHTA, CDR2 FQGNSA. V trimming: 1 base; J trimming: 5 bases; junction bases outside the gene matches: 9. The length of the CDR3 is 17 residues. These same records also appear under a second study, on yellow fever vaccine responses in identical twins.

This sequence joins TRBV7-2 and TRBJ2-3; 10 bases align to TRBD2. The TCR comes from a woman between 18 and 29 years old in good health. The sequencing sample was made of PBMCs. CDR3 nucleotide sequence: TGTGCCAGCAGCTTAGTCACAGCGGGGGGGCATAGAGATACGCAGTATTTT. Its translation: CASSLVTAGGHRDTQYF.